The entry that follows covers one T cell receptor (beta chain) sequence. CDR3 length: 17 amino acids. Losses at the gene ends were 4 bases for V and 4 bases for J; bases not matched to a gene: 10. Germline-derived CDR1 and CDR2 are SNHLY and FYNNEI. Sequencing was performed with immunoSEQ multiplex PCR; in TCRdb, only in-frame clones are kept and a portion is missing. This table has 250,000 to 350,000 clones, roughly 87% appearing once. This sample was included in a study of blood T cell repertoires in COVID-19. V gene TRBV2 combines with J gene TRBJ1-6, with 7 nucleotides matching TRBD1. The clonotype comes from a woman under 30 who had recovered from COVID-19. Sequences were obtained from PBMCs or T cells enriched from blood (not recorded which). The CDR3, as DNA: TGTGCCAGCAGTGTGGTTTTTGGGGGACAGTATAATTCACCCCTCCACTTT. This translates into CASSVVFGGQYNSPLHF.